This paragraph reports one T cell receptor beta chain. The data stem from a study of blood T cell repertoires in COVID-19. Study as a whole: Acute-phase and convalescent COVID-19 samples originated in the United States, Italy and Spain.

Sequencing used immunoSEQ multiplex PCR; TCRdb keeps in-frame clones, though not all of them. The sample contains about 410,000 clones, 80% to 95% of which appear only once. Which cohort a participant joined came from the clinical history participants gave. Donors of Cohort 3 who recovered were those that had two negative PCRs, clearance, or symptom resolution. The sequence derives from a man aged 18-30 years who had recovered from COVID-19. The sample was PBMCs or T cells enriched from blood (not recorded which).

CDR3 residues: CASSEPDRRSYNSPLHF. The CDR3 region has the DNA TGTGCCAGCAGTGAGCCGGACAGACGCTCCTATAATTCACCCCTCCACTTT. The V gene is TRBV6-1, the J gene TRBJ1-6, with a tentative D call TRBD1 (6 bases). Germline lookup yields CDR1 MNHNS and CDR2 SASEGT. The CDR3 has 17 amino acids. The V and J ends lost 3 bases and 0 bases respectively, with 12 bases between them.